This passage covers 10 T cell receptor beta chains from one sample sequenced in a study of Graves' ophthalmopathy and Graves' hyperthyroidism. From RNA, the CDR3 regions of TCR beta chains were amplified and sequenced. Amplification began with first-round RT-PCR using HTBI primers, then second-round multiplex PCR was performed. TCRdb reanalysed the multiplex PCR reads using MiXCR and keeps one entry per CDR3 protein. The sample has fewer than 600,000 distinct CDR3 sequences; approximately 15% are singletons. The sample comprised blood. These receptors were collected from a woman between 25 and 40 years old with Graves' ophthalmopathy.

The CDR3 sequence: CASRLTVWNQPQHF. CDR3 coding DNA: TGCGCCAGCAGACTGACAGTTTGGAATCAGCCCCAGCATTTT. The chain couples TRBV4-1 to TRBJ1-5, with D possibly TRBD1 on 5 matching bases. The CDR3 has 14 residues. CDR1 is MGHRA and CDR2 is YSYEKL in the germline V gene. V lost 6 bases, J lost 4 bases, and 13 bases lay in between.

The J gene is TRBJ1-5, the V gene TRBV7-8; TRBD1 matches at 7 bases. The CDR3 length is 16 residues. Germline V gene sequence: CDR1 SGHVS, CDR2 FQNEAQ. Unmatched junction bases numbered 8, after V lost 5 bases and J lost 1 base. The CDR3 nucleotides read TGTGCCAGCAGCGTGGACAGGTCGAGGAGCAATCAGCCCCAGCATTTT. It codes for CASSVDRSRSNQPQHF.

This clonotype was observed many times. The chain joins TRBV7-2 to TRBJ2-7; 9 nucleotides agree with TRBD1. V lost 6 bases to trimming and J lost 5 bases; unmatched junction nucleotides: 8. CDR1 is SGHTA and CDR2 is FQGNSA in the germline V gene. The CDR3 contains 14 residues. CDR3 sequence (DNA): TGTGCCAGCAGATCCGGGACAGGGAAGGACGAGCAGTACTTC. Residues: CASRSGTGKDEQYF.

This clonotype has a count of ten or more. The chain couples TRBV7-2 to TRBJ2-5; TRBD2 matches at 7 bases. The CDR3 has 13 amino acids. Germline V gene sequence: CDR1 SGHTA, CDR2 FQGNSA. Trimming at V came to 3 bases and at J to 3 bases, leaving 1 base not matched to a gene. The CDR3 is CASSFAGEETQYF. In DNA form, the CDR3 reads TGTGCCAGCAGCTTCGCGGGAGAAGAGACCCAGTACTTC.

This clonotype has ten or more counts. This chain uses TRBV28 with TRBJ2-5; 9 nucleotides agree with TRBD1. Per germline, CDR1 MDHEN and CDR2 SYDVKM. The junction had 10 bases not matched to a gene; V was cut back by 5 bases and J by 6 bases. The CDR3 covers 15 residues. CDR3 nucleotides: TGTGCCAGCAGTACGACGGACAGGGGCCCGAAGACCCAGTACTTC. Translated: CASSTTDRGPKTQYF.

This clonotype was recorded at least ten times. The chain links TRBV7-3 to TRBJ1-1, with D tentatively TRBD1 (5 bases). This CDR3 contains 16 residues. Trimming stripped 5 bases from V and 0 bases from J, with 16 bases between. The germline CDR1 and CDR2 sequences are SGHTA and FQGTGA. CDR3: CASSPSRGLLNTEAFF. The CDR3 coding sequence is TGTGCCAGCAGCCCAAGTCGGGGCCTCTTGAACACTGAAGCTTTCTTT.

This clonotype was detected ten times or more. The chain employs TRBV24-1 and TRBJ2-5; possible D gene TRBD2, 6 bases. Trimming took off 8 bases at V and 3 bases at J, with 9 bases between the two ends. The CDR3 runs to 12 residues. Germline CDR1 and CDR2: KGHDR and SFDVKD. The CDR3 is CATNSGEETQYF. The CDR3 DNA reads as TGTGCCACCAATAGCGGAGAAGAGACCCAGTACTTC.

The chain couples TRBV19 to TRBJ1-5; no reliable D call. The V end was cut by 1 base, the J end by 4 bases, with 8 bases between. Looked up from germline, CDR1 is LNHDA and CDR2 is SQIVND (reference sequence). The CDR3 length is 14 residues. The CDR3 DNA reads as TGTGCCAGTAGTATAGGCGGGCTTAATCAGCCCCAGCATTTT. Translated: CASSIGGLNQPQHF.

The gene calls are TRBV12-3 or TRBV12-4 and TRBJ2-7, with 11 bases matching TRBD1. V was clipped by 6 bases and J by 4 bases; unmatched bases: 14. The CDR3 runs to 17 residues. CDR3 region: CASRYGTGGRGPYEQYF. In nucleotides, the CDR3 is TGTGCCAGCAGATATGGGACAGGGGGTAGGGGTCCTTACGAGCAGTACTTC.

The genes are TRBV13 and TRBJ1-5; tentative D call: TRBD1 (5 bases). Between the trimmed V and J ends, which lost 3 bases and 3 bases, there was a span of 9 bases. CDR1 PRHDT and CDR2 FYEKMQ come from the germline V gene (reference sequence). This CDR3 comprises 14 residues. CDR3 amino acids: CASSLGLPNQPQHF. As DNA, the CDR3 is TGTGCCAGCAGCTTGGGACTACCCAATCAGCCCCAGCATTTT.